The 6 T cell receptor beta chains presented below share a single source sample, sequenced in a study of early T cells in non-severe SARS-CoV-2 infection (dated by TCRdb to the early 2020s). Receptors were amplified or captured by 5' RACE. The data were produced on a NextSeq 500. TCRdb took the public reads, trimmed them with fastp at Q25, ran MiXCR for clone calling and kept in-frame beta chains. Rows with a matching CDR3 protein are joined into one entry that keeps the most common DNA and genes. This sample gives 85,000 to 100,000 distinct CDR3 sequences in total; 11% of them show up just once. The ten largest clones take up under 5% of the sample. The sample consisted of whole blood, taken at baseline. All receptors derive from an adult who was a healthcare worker with PCR-confirmed SARS-CoV-2 infection or an uninfected control (not recorded which).

There are a few counts of this clonotype. V is TRBV6-2 or TRBV6-3 and J is TRBJ1-5; TRBD1 might be the D (6 bases). V lost 6 bases, J lost 0 bases, and 9 bases lay in between. The CDR3 runs 14 residues. From germline, CDR1 is MNHEY and CDR2 SVGEGT. The CDR3: CASSGQYSNQPQHF. CDR3 nucleotides: TGTGCCAGCAGCGGACAGTATAGCAATCAGCCCCAGCATTTT.

This clonotype was detected ten times or more. The chain employs TRBV6-5 and TRBJ2-1, with a weak D call TRBD1 (6 bases). CDR3 length: 12 amino acids. Germline V gene sequence: CDR1 MNHEY, CDR2 SVGAGI. Trimming removed 5 bases at V and 10 bases at J, with 12 bases between. CDR3 protein: CASSLRGGEQFF. The CDR3 nucleotides are TGTGCCAGCAGTCTCAGGGGTGGGGAGCAGTTCTTC.

Many counts were recorded for this clonotype. The chain combines TRBV13 with TRBJ2-5; D gene uncertain. The V and J ends lost 3 bases and 5 bases respectively, with 10 bases between them. CDR3 length equals 13 residues. Germline values: CDR1 PRHDT, CDR2 FYEKMQ (reference sequence). CDR3 residues: CASSLDRAETQYF. Written as DNA, the CDR3 is TGTGCCAGCAGCTTGGATAGGGCGGAGACCCAGTACTTC.

V gene TRBV9 combines with J gene TRBJ1-1; D gene unclear. Germline V gene data show CDR1 as SGDLS and CDR2 as YYNGEE. This CDR3 region has 14 residues. Trimming removed 4 bases from V and 5 bases from J, with 15 bases in between. The CDR3 nucleotides are TGTGCCAGCAGCACCCTTGTCGGAGAGACTGAAGCTTTCTTT. It is translated as CASSTLVGETEAFF.

This chain joins TRBV5-1 and TRBJ2-2; 8 positions match TRBD1. Looked up from germline, CDR1 is SGHRS and CDR2 is YFSETQ. After removal of 2 bases from V and 4 bases from J, the junction contained 1 base not matched to a gene. The CDR3 totals 14 residues. CDR3 DNA sequence: TGCGCCAGCAGCTTCACAGGGGGCACCGGGGAGCTGTTTTTT. Its translation: CASSFTGGTGELFF.

Many counts were recorded for this clonotype. The rearrangement links TRBV28 to TRBJ2-7; D not resolved. The germline gives CDR1 MDHEN, CDR2 SYDVKM. The CDR3 covers 12 residues. With 6 bases removed from V and 3 bases from J, the gap between germline ends came to 9 bases. This CDR3 reads CASSSPGYEQYF. CDR3 coding DNA: TGTGCCAGCAGCTCCCCTGGCTACGAGCAGTACTTC.